Below, 5 T cell receptor beta chains from the same sample are listed, as sequenced in a study of tumour-infiltrating T cells in Burkitt lymphoma. Clones were read by immunoSEQ multiplex PCR, and TCRdb kept only the in-frame ones, dropping some. The sample records 15,000 to 20,000 clones, about 80% being singletons. Specimen: tumor tissue. All receptors come from a human donor with diffuse large B-cell lymphoma.

This clone was found a few times. This rearrangement joins TRBV5-1 to TRBJ2-3; D unresolved. The CDR3 runs to 11 residues. V lost 0 bases and J lost 6, with 2 bases in between. Germline V gene lookup returns CDR1 SGHRS and CDR2 YFSETQ. DNA for the CDR3: TGCGCCAGCAGCTTGGGGGATACGCAGTATTTT. Its translation is CASSLGDTQYF.

The V and J genes are TRBV7-8 and TRBJ2-2, with TRBD2 matching 8 bases. The ends lost 2 bases at V and 3 bases at J; junction bases unmatched: 8. The CDR3 has 17 residues. Germline V lookup: CDR1 SGHVS, CDR2 FQNEAQ. CDR3 DNA sequence: TGTGCCAGCAGCTTAAGGGCGGCGGGGGGATACACCGGGGAGCTGTTTTTT. Protein: CASSLRAAGGYTGELFF.

The chain couples TRBV10-3 to TRBJ1-6; 10 positions match TRBD1. Trimming cost V 6 bases and J 7 bases; bases outside gene matches: 3. This CDR3 comprises 14 residues. CDR1 and CDR2 from the germline V gene are ENHRY and SYGVKD. For the CDR3, the DNA is TGTGCCATCAGACCGGGACAGGGGAATTCACCCCTCCACTTT. Its translation is CAIRPGQGNSPLHF.

J is TRBJ1-4 and V is TRBV13; 7 nucleotides match TRBD1. V lost 5 bases to trimming and J lost 7 bases; unmatched junction nucleotides: 10. The germline V gene has CDR1 PRHDT and CDR2 FYEKMQ (reference sequence). The CDR3 contains 15 residues. In DNA, the CDR3 is TGTGCCAGCAGCGCCCGACAGGGTATACTTGAAAAACTGTTTTTT. Its translation: CASSARQGILEKLFF. The complete variable domain, with remaining parts taken from reference TRBV13 and TRBJ1-4, reads AAGVIQSPRHLIKEKRETATLKCYPIPRHDTVYWYQQGPGQDPQFLISFYEKMQSDKGSIPDRFSAQQFSDYHSELNMSSLELGDSALYFCASSARQGILEKLFFGSGTQLSVL.

This clone is categorized as medium-sized. This chain connects TRBV9 to TRBJ1-3, with unresolved D. V was pared by 3 bases and J by 3 bases, with 10 bases between. CDR3 length equals 14 residues. The germline CDR1 and CDR2 sequences are SGDLS and YYNGEE. The CDR3 nucleotides read TGTGCCAGCAGCGCCCAGGATCTTGGAAACACCATATATTTT. The encoded protein is CASSAQDLGNTIYF.